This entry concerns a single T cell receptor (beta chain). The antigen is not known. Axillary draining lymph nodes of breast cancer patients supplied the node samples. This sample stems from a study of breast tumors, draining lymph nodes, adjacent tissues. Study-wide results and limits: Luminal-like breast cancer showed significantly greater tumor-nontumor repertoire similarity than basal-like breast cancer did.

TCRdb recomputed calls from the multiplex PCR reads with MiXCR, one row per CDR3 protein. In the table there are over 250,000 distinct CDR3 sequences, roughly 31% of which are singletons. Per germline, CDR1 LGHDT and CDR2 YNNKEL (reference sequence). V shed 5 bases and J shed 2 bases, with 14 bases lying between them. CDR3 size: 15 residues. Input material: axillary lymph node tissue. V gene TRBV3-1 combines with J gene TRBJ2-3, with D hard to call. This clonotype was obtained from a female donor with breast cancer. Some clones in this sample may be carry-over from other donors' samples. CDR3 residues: CASSVVVSPTDTQYF. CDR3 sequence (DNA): TGTGCCAGCAGCGTAGTAGTTAGCCCCACAGATACGCAGTATTTT.